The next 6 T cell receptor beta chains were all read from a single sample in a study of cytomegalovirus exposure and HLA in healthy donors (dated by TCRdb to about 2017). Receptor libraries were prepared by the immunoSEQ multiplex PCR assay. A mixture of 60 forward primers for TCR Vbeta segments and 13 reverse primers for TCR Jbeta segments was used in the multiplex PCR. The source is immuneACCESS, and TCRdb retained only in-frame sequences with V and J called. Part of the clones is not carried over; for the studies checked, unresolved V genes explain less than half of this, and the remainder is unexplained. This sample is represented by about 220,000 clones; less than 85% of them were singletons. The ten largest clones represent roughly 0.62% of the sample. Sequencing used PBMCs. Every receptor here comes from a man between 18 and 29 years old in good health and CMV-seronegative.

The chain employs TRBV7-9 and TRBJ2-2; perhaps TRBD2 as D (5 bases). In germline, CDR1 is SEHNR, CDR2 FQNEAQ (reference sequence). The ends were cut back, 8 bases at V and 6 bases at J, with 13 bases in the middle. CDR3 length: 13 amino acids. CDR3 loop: CASEIAGAGELFF. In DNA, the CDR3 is TGTGCCAGCGAAATTGCCGGGGCCGGGGAGCTGTTTTTT.

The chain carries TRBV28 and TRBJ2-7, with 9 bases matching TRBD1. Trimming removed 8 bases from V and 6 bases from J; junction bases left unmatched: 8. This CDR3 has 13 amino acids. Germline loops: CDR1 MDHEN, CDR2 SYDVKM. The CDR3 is CASYRDRVAEQYF. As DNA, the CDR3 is TGTGCCAGCTACCGGGACAGGGTCGCCGAGCAGTACTTC.

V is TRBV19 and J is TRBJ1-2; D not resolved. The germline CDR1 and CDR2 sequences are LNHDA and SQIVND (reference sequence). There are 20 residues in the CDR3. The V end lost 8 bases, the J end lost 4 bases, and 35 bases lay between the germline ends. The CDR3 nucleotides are TGTGCCAGTCACCTAGGTTATCCGGGAACCCGGACTCACCGACTCTATGGCTACACCTTC. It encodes CASHLGYPGTRTHRLYGYTF.

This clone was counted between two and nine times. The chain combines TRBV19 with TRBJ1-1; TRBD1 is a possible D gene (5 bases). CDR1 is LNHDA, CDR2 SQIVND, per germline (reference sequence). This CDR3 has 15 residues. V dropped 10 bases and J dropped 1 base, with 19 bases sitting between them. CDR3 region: CATNGLGGPNTEAFF. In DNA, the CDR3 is TGTGCCACAAATGGACTGGGGGGACCGAACACTGAAGCTTTCTTT.

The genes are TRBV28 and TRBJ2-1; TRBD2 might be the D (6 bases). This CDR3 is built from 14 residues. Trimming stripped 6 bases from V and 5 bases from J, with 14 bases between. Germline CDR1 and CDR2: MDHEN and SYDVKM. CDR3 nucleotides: TGTGCCAGCAGGGGGGGAGGAACTAACAATGAGCAGTTCTTC. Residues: CASRGGGTNNEQFF.

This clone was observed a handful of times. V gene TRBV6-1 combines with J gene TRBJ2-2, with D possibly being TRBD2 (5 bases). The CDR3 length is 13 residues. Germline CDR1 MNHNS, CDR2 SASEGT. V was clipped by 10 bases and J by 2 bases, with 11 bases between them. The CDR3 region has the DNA TGTGCCACCGAGGGTGTCAACACCGGGGAGCTGTTTTTT. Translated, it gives CATEGVNTGELFF.